A single T cell receptor beta chain is shown here with its context. The antigen remains undetermined. The data were obtained in a study of T cell repertoires in cytomegalovirus infection. Background on the study: CMV infection and matching HLA type were both indicated by public TCR beta signatures.

TCRdb reprocessed the reads via MiXCR and lists one record per CDR3 protein. Seen here are about 68,000 distinct CDR3 sequences, 20% to 25% observed once, and the top ten hold roughly 80%. The study, taken as a whole, reports: The ex vivo response showed dominance by HLA-C-restricted CMV-specific TCR beta clonotypes.

Germline CDR1 and CDR2: SEHNR and FQNEAQ (reference sequence). With V trimmed by 3 bases and J by 5 bases, 5 bases remained unmatched. The CDR3 contains 14 residues. This receptor was obtained from a human donor in good health (CMV status not recorded). Some clones in this sample may be carry-over from other donors' samples. The chain recombines TRBV7-9 with TRBJ1-2; 8 bases are shared with TRBD1. The specimen sequenced was PBMCs, sequenced either directly or after in vitro stimulation (not recorded which). The CDR3 DNA follows: TGTGCCAGCAGCTTTTCAGGGGGCGCGTATGGCTACACCTTC. Its protein product is CASSFSGGAYGYTF.